These T cell receptor beta chains were read from a single sample in a study of PD-L1 blockade in urothelial cancer. Libraries were prepared by immunoSEQ multiplex PCR; TCRdb keeps only in-frame clonotypes and omits some of them. The sample shows roughly 21,000 clones, nearly 90% of them seen only once. Specimen: PBMCs, collected around atezolizumab (anti-PD-L1) treatment. The receptors come from an older woman with urothelial cancer. The CDR3 runs from the conserved cysteine through the conserved F or W. Each record gives: D gene, V gene, clone size, J gene, CDR3 DNA, CDR3 protein. The D gene is left open where the match is weak. Clone size is shown for a subset of rows, as once, few, many or a class of expanded clone.

NA	TRBV5-7	NA	TRBJ2-7	TGTGCCAGCAGCTTGGGCCACCCCAGTACGGGTCGCGAGCAGTACTTC	CASSLGHPSTGREQYF
NA	TRBV11-3	NA	TRBJ1-1	TGTGCCAGCAGCTCCACACAGGGAACGGAAGCTTTCTTT	CASSSTQGTEAFF
NA	TRBV11-2	NA	TRBJ1-5	TGTGCCAGCAGCCGATCGACAGGTAGCAATCAGCCCCAGCATTTT	CASSRSTGSNQPQHF
TRBD1	TRBV5-1	NA	TRBJ2-3	TGCGCCAGCAGCTTAGACAGGGTCACTAGCACAGATACGCAGTATTTT	CASSLDRVTSTDTQYF
NA	TRBV10-3	NA	TRBJ2-7	TGTGCCATCAGTGAGACAGGGTTCGAGCAGTACTTC	CAISETGFEQYF
NA	TRBV28	NA	TRBJ2-7	TGTGCCAGCAGTTTTGGGCAGATCTACGAGCAGTACTTC	CASSFGQIYEQYF
TRBD2	TRBV7-3	NA	TRBJ2-2	TGTGCCAGCAGCTTAGACCCCAGCGGGAGACGTACCGGGGAGCTGTTTTTT	CASSLDPSGRRTGELFF
TRBD1	TRBV5-1	NA	TRBJ2-1	TGCGCCAGCAGGGGCGGGACAGGGGGCTACAATGAGCAGTTCTTC	CASRGGTGGYNEQFF
TRBD2	TRBV19	once	TRBJ2-3	TGTGCCAGTAGTATTCTGTTCGGGACGGGGGGTACGCAGTATTTT	CASSILFGTGGTQYF
NA	TRBV6-1	NA	TRBJ2-7	TGTGCCAGCAGTGATCCCGGGCGTGGGGCTTCCTACGAGCAGTACTTC	CASSDPGRGASYEQYF
NA	TRBV5-1	NA	TRBJ1-1	TGCGCCAGCAGCTTGGCCGAGGCAGGGGTCACTGAAGCTTTCTTT	CASSLAEAGVTEAFF
NA	TRBV5-1	NA	TRBJ1-5	TGCGCCAGCAGCTTGGGCGCGAATGATCAGCCCCAGCATTTT	CASSLGANDQPQHF
TRBD1	TRBV9	NA	TRBJ2-5	TGTGCCAGCAGGATGACCGGGACAGCCCAAGAGACCCAGTACTTC	CASRMTGTAQETQYF
NA	TRBV25-1	NA	TRBJ1-2	TGTGCCAGCAGTGAGAACTTTAACTATGGCTACACCTTC	CASSENFNYGYTF
TRBD2	TRBV19	NA	TRBJ2-2	TGTGCCAGTAGCATAGACGGACCGGGACTAGCGGTCGGGAGTCGTACCGGGGAGCTGTTTTTT	CASSIDGPGLAVGSRTGELFF
TRBD2	TRBV29-1	few	TRBJ2-1	TGCAGCGGGGTTAGCGGGAGGAGGGATGAGCAGTTCTTC	CSGVSGRRDEQFF
TRBD2	TRBV11-2	NA	TRBJ2-2	TGTGCCAGCAGCAGGACTAGCGGGAGGTTCGGGGAGCTGTTTTTT	CASSRTSGRFGELFF
TRBD1	TRBV30	NA	TRBJ1-4	TGTGCCTGGGACGCCTATACCGGGACAGCCACGAAAAAACTGTTTTTT	CAWDAYTGTATKKLFF
NA	TRBV7-2	NA	TRBJ1-1	TGTGCCAGCAGCCCCGGGGGATGGGGCGACACTGAAGCTTTCTTT	CASSPGGWGDTEAFF
NA	TRBV15	NA	TRBJ1-1	TGTGCCACCAGCAAACCGGCGCAGGGAAACACTGAAGCTTTCTTT	CATSKPAQGNTEAFF
NA	TRBV29-1	NA	TRBJ1-1	TGCAGCGTTGAGTGGGAGGACTCTGAAGCTTTCTTT	CSVEWEDSEAFF
TRBD2	TRBV5-4	once	TRBJ2-2	TGTGCCAGCAGCTTCGGGACTAGTACCGGGGAGCTGTTTTTT	CASSFGTSTGELFF
TRBD2	TRBV19	NA	TRBJ2-7	TGTGCCAGTAGTACCTCGGGCAGCGGGAGGGCCGGCCTCAGGTACGAGCAGTACTTC	CASSTSGSGRAGLRYEQYF
TRBD2	TRBV28	NA	TRBJ2-7	TGTGCCAGCAGTTCCCCTGGACTAGCGCGTATCTACGAGCAGTACTTC	CASSSPGLARIYEQYF
NA	TRBV6-5	NA	TRBJ1-1	TGTGCCAGCAGTTACTCGAGGGCCTCGAACACTGAAGCTTTCTTT	CASSYSRASNTEAFF
NA	TRBV19	NA	TRBJ2-5	TGTGCCAGTAGTATAGGCCGGTCCGGGAAGGAGACCCAGTACTTC	CASSIGRSGKETQYF
NA	TRBV5-4	NA	TRBJ1-5	TGTGCCAGCAGCCGGCAGGGTGAACAGCCCCAGCATTTT	CASSRQGEQPQHF
TRBD2	TRBV29-1	NA	TRBJ2-5	TGCAGCGTTGAAGATCAAGCTAGCGGGATGGCAGAGACCCAGTACTTC	CSVEDQASGMAETQYF
NA	TRBV6-5	NA	TRBJ1-4	TGTGCCAGCAGTTACTCTGGCAGTCGTAATGAAAAACTGTTTTTT	CASSYSGSRNEKLFF
NA	TRBV28	NA	TRBJ1-5	TGTGCCAGCAGTTTTGGAGGGTTTTATCAGCCCCAGCATTTT	CASSFGGFYQPQHF
NA	TRBV28	NA	TRBJ2-1	TGTGCCAGCAGTTTAGGCGGACAGGGAGGGCGAAATGAGCAGTTCTTC	CASSLGGQGGRNEQFF